The rows below give T cell receptor beta chains drawn from one sample of a study of cytomegalovirus exposure and HLA in healthy donors. This table comes from immunoSEQ multiplex PCR, and its TCRdb copy is limited to in-frame clones, with some not included. The sample totals around 210,000 clones. Sequenced: PBMCs. The receptors originated from a girl aged 2-10 years in good health and CMV-seropositive. Both conserved end residues are part of each CDR3. Each record gives: V gene, D gene, J gene, CDR3 protein, CDR3 DNA. A D gene is named only where the DNA matches it firmly.

v_gene: TRBV5-4; d_gene: .; j_gene: TRBJ1-6; CDR3aa: CASSNDRSNSPLHF; CDR3nt: TGTGCCAGCAGCAACGACAGATCTAATTCACCCCTCCACTTT
v_gene: TRBV14; d_gene: .; j_gene: TRBJ1-1; CDR3aa: CASRDPGMNTEAFF; CDR3nt: TGTGCCAGCAGGGATCCGGGAATGAACACTGAAGCTTTCTTT
v_gene: TRBV6-5; d_gene: TRBD1; j_gene: TRBJ1-4; CDR3aa: CASGGTGGSQSGLFF; CDR3nt: TGTGCCAGCGGCGGGACAGGGGGCTCCCAGAGTGGATTGTTTTTT
v_gene: TRBV5-1; d_gene: .; j_gene: TRBJ2-1; CDR3aa: CASSLGRGGGAISNEQFF; CDR3nt: TGCGCCAGCAGCTTGGGCCGGGGAGGGGGAGCGATATCCAATGAGCAGTTCTTC
v_gene: TRBV5-1; d_gene: TRBD1; j_gene: TRBJ2-2; CDR3aa: CASSYPGTADTGELFF; CDR3nt: TGCGCCAGCAGCTACCCCGGGACAGCGGACACCGGGGAGCTGTTTTTT
v_gene: TRBV14; d_gene: .; j_gene: TRBJ1-4; CDR3aa: CASSQVPLGTNTTNEKLFF; CDR3nt: TGTGCCAGCAGCCAAGTCCCTCTCGGGACAAACACAACTAATGAAAAACTGTTTTTT
v_gene: TRBV7-2; d_gene: .; j_gene: TRBJ2-2; CDR3aa: CASRTDRTGELFF; CDR3nt: TGTGCCAGCAGAACCGACAGAACCGGGGAGCTGTTTTTT
v_gene: TRBV9; d_gene: TRBD1; j_gene: TRBJ2-3; CDR3aa: CASSHGGTGMTDTQYF; CDR3nt: TGTGCCAGCAGCCATGGAGGGACAGGGATGACAGATACGCAGTATTTT
v_gene: TRBV18; d_gene: .; j_gene: TRBJ1-5; CDR3aa: CASSPGGLGQPQHF; CDR3nt: TGTGCCAGCTCACCTGGAGGGTTGGGTCAGCCCCAGCATTTT
v_gene: TRBV7-9; d_gene: TRBD2; j_gene: TRBJ2-7; CDR3aa: CASSWGLAGPSYEQYF; CDR3nt: TGTGCCAGCAGCTGGGGACTAGCGGGGCCCTCCTACGAGCAGTACTTC
v_gene: TRBV27; d_gene: TRBD1; j_gene: TRBJ2-7; CDR3aa: CASKGQPYEQYF; CDR3nt: TGTGCCAGCAAGGGACAGCCCTACGAGCAGTACTTC
v_gene: TRBV18; d_gene: .; j_gene: TRBJ2-7; CDR3aa: CASSLFGDSYEQYF; CDR3nt: TGTGCCAGCTCACTGTTTGGAGACTCCTACGAGCAGTACTTC
v_gene: TRBV11-1; d_gene: .; j_gene: TRBJ1-1; CDR3aa: CASSFFGGKTEAFF; CDR3nt: TGTGCCAGCAGCTTTTTCGGGGGGAAAACTGAAGCTTTCTTT
v_gene: TRBV15; d_gene: .; j_gene: TRBJ2-5; CDR3aa: CATSRVSGGLQETQYF; CDR3nt: TGTGCCACCAGCAGAGTGAGTGGGGGACTCCAAGAGACCCAGTACTTC
v_gene: TRBV10-3; d_gene: .; j_gene: TRBJ2-7; CDR3aa: CAISESTVEDSYF; CDR3nt: TGTGCCATCAGTGAGTCGACGGTTGAGGATAGTTACTTC
v_gene: TRBV27; d_gene: TRBD1; j_gene: TRBJ1-4; CDR3aa: CASSLYPETGVYSTNEKLFF; CDR3nt: TGTGCCAGCAGTTTATATCCCGAGACAGGGGTCTACTCAACTAATGAAAAACTGTTTTTT
v_gene: TRBV19; d_gene: .; j_gene: TRBJ1-1; CDR3aa: CASSIGGGRNTEAFF; CDR3nt: TGTGCCAGTAGTATAGGGGGAGGTAGAAACACTGAAGCTTTCTTT
v_gene: TRBV30; d_gene: TRBD1; j_gene: TRBJ1-1; CDR3aa: CAWGRGRGDTEAFF; CDR3nt: TGTGCCTGGGGCAGGGGGCGAGGGGACACTGAAGCTTTCTTT
v_gene: TRBV28; d_gene: TRBD1; j_gene: TRBJ2-7; CDR3aa: CASSFLANPGQGIPSYEQYF; CDR3nt: TGTGCCAGCAGTTTCCTAGCCAACCCGGGACAGGGGATCCCCTCCTACGAGCAGTACTTC
v_gene: TRBV7-6; d_gene: .; j_gene: TRBJ2-7; CDR3aa: CASSLSGNSYEQYF; CDR3nt: TGTGCCAGCAGCTTGTCGGGAAACTCCTACGAGCAGTACTTC
v_gene: TRBV5-1; d_gene: .; j_gene: TRBJ2-2; CDR3aa: CASSLAAGNTGELFF; CDR3nt: TGCGCCAGCAGCTTGGCGGCGGGTAACACCGGGGAGCTGTTTTTT
v_gene: TRBV7-9; d_gene: .; j_gene: TRBJ2-2; CDR3aa: CASSLRGDKIYTGELFF; CDR3nt: TGTGCCAGCAGCTTACGAGGGGACAAAATCTACACCGGGGAGCTGTTTTTT
v_gene: TRBV6-5; d_gene: .; j_gene: TRBJ2-1; CDR3aa: CASSRVGGANEQFF; CDR3nt: TGTGCCAGCAGTCGAGTAGGGGGGGCCAATGAGCAGTTCTTC
v_gene: TRBV5-1; d_gene: .; j_gene: TRBJ2-3; CDR3aa: CASSLGGLPSTDTQYF; CDR3nt: TGCGCCAGCAGCTTGGGCGGGCTGCCTAGCACAGATACGCAGTATTTT
v_gene: TRBV2; d_gene: .; j_gene: TRBJ2-2; CDR3aa: CASAVADTGELFF; CDR3nt: TGTGCCAGCGCGGTAGCGGACACCGGGGAGCTGTTTTTT
v_gene: TRBV1; d_gene: .; j_gene: TRBJ2-2; CDR3aa: CTSKHRDLNTGELFF; CDR3nt: TGCACCAGCAAACACAGGGACCTGAACACCGGGGAGCTGTTTTTT
v_gene: TRBV20-1; d_gene: .; j_gene: TRBJ2-7; CDR3aa: CSARELLEQYF; CDR3nt: TGCAGTGCTAGGGAGTTATTGGAGCAGTACTTC
v_gene: TRBV14; d_gene: .; j_gene: TRBJ1-4; CDR3aa: CASSQDFVGDEKLFF; CDR3nt: TGTGCCAGCAGCCAAGATTTTGTCGGAGATGAAAAACTGTTTTTT
v_gene: TRBV6-1; d_gene: .; j_gene: TRBJ2-7; CDR3aa: CASTTTSLSPYEQYF; CDR3nt: TGTGCCAGCACCACCACTAGCTTGTCCCCCTACGAGCAGTACTTC
v_gene: TRBV28; d_gene: TRBD2; j_gene: TRBJ2-1; CDR3aa: CASSPHSGSGNEQFF; CDR3nt: TGTGCCAGCAGTCCCCATAGCGGGAGCGGCAATGAGCAGTTCTTC
v_gene: TRBV2; d_gene: .; j_gene: TRBJ2-5; CDR3aa: CASGAETQYF; CDR3nt: TGTGCCAGCGGGGCGGAGACCCAGTACTTC
v_gene: TRBV6-1; d_gene: .; j_gene: TRBJ2-3; CDR3aa: CASSESYTQYF; CDR3nt: TGTGCCAGCAGTGAGAGTTATACGCAGTATTTT
v_gene: TRBV28; d_gene: TRBD1; j_gene: TRBJ2-7; CDR3aa: CASSSGDRGPLEQYF; CDR3nt: TGTGCCAGCAGTTCGGGGGACAGGGGCCCTTTAGAGCAGTACTTC
v_gene: TRBV14; d_gene: TRBD1; j_gene: TRBJ2-5; CDR3aa: CASSQVRQGAWETQYF; CDR3nt: TGTGCCAGCAGCCAAGTCAGACAGGGGGCGTGGGAGACCCAGTACTTC
v_gene: TRBV5-1; d_gene: TRBD2; j_gene: TRBJ2-3; CDR3aa: CASSLEGRGTDTQYF; CDR3nt: TGCGCCAGCAGCTTGGAAGGGCGGGGGACAGATACGCAGTATTTT
v_gene: TRBV29-1; d_gene: TRBD2; j_gene: TRBJ2-7; CDR3aa: CSVETSGVMGEQYF; CDR3nt: TGCAGCGTTGAAACTAGCGGAGTCATGGGGGAGCAGTACTTC
v_gene: TRBV6-1; d_gene: .; j_gene: TRBJ1-1; CDR3aa: CASSRTANTEAFF; CDR3nt: TGTGCCAGCAGCAGGACAGCGAACACTGAAGCTTTCTTT
v_gene: TRBV7-9; d_gene: .; j_gene: TRBJ1-1; CDR3aa: CASSFTYTEAFF; CDR3nt: TGTGCCAGCAGCTTTACTTACACTGAAGCTTTCTTT
v_gene: TRBV5-6; d_gene: .; j_gene: TRBJ1-1; CDR3aa: CASSFGGTEAFF; CDR3nt: TGTGCCAGCAGCTTCGGGGGCACTGAAGCTTTCTTT
v_gene: TRBV5-1; d_gene: TRBD1; j_gene: TRBJ2-1; CDR3aa: CASSFRTGIENEQFF; CDR3nt: TGCGCCAGCAGCTTCCGGACAGGGATAGAGAATGAGCAGTTCTTC
v_gene: TRBV27; d_gene: TRBD2; j_gene: TRBJ2-3; CDR3aa: CASSFRGTSGRRDTQYF; CDR3nt: TGTGCCAGCAGTTTTAGGGGGACTAGCGGGCGTCGAGATACGCAGTATTTT
v_gene: TRBV19; d_gene: TRBD2; j_gene: TRBJ2-3; CDR3aa: CASSILAGGTDTQYF; CDR3nt: TGTGCCAGTAGTATACTAGCGGGGGGCACAGATACGCAGTATTTT
v_gene: TRBV5-1; d_gene: .; j_gene: TRBJ1-2; CDR3aa: CASSFFSIGQTNYGYTF; CDR3nt: TGCGCCAGCAGCTTTTTCTCCATCGGACAGACTAACTATGGCTACACCTTC
v_gene: TRBV29-1; d_gene: .; j_gene: TRBJ2-1; CDR3aa: CSVGVNKLSYNEQFF; CDR3nt: TGCAGCGTTGGGGTAAATAAACTATCGTACAATGAGCAGTTCTTC
v_gene: TRBV28; d_gene: TRBD2; j_gene: TRBJ2-3; CDR3aa: CASSLCVRLAASTDTQYF; CDR3nt: TGTGCCAGCAGTTTATGCGTACGGCTAGCGGCCAGCACAGATACGCAGTATTTT
v_gene: TRBV27; d_gene: .; j_gene: TRBJ2-1; CDR3aa: CASSLVAASYNEQFF; CDR3nt: TGTGCCAGCAGTTTAGTAGCGGCCTCCTACAATGAGCAGTTCTTC
v_gene: TRBV6-5; d_gene: .; j_gene: TRBJ1-2; CDR3aa: CASSYSITGNGYTF; CDR3nt: TGTGCCAGCAGTTACTCGATTACAGGGAATGGCTACACCTTC
v_gene: TRBV2; d_gene: .; j_gene: TRBJ2-4; CDR3aa: CASSEDGELAKNIQYF; CDR3nt: TGTGCCAGCAGTGAAGACGGGGAACTAGCCAAAAACATTCAGTACTTC
v_gene: TRBV6-6; d_gene: TRBD1; j_gene: TRBJ2-7; CDR3aa: CASRGQPGSYEQYF; CDR3nt: TGTGCCAGCAGGGGACAGCCCGGGTCCTACGAGCAGTACTTC
v_gene: TRBV30; d_gene: .; j_gene: TRBJ1-1; CDR3aa: CAWSGFRGPEAFF; CDR3nt: TGTGCCTGGAGTGGGTTCAGGGGTCCTGAAGCTTTCTTT
v_gene: TRBV6-1; d_gene: .; j_gene: TRBJ1-4; CDR3aa: CASRAPNEKLFF; CDR3nt: TGTGCCAGCAGAGCCCCTAATGAAAAACTGTTTTTT
v_gene: TRBV7-9; d_gene: TRBD1; j_gene: TRBJ2-3; CDR3aa: CASSFTGVDTQYF; CDR3nt: TGTGCCAGCAGCTTCACAGGGGTGGATACGCAGTATTTT
v_gene: TRBV7-9; d_gene: .; j_gene: TRBJ2-3; CDR3aa: CASSSHRDWDTQYF; CDR3nt: TGTGCCAGCAGCTCCCACAGGGATTGGGATACGCAGTATTTT
v_gene: TRBV5-4; d_gene: TRBD2; j_gene: TRBJ2-7; CDR3aa: CASSLAGRAGTSGSYEQYF; CDR3nt: TGTGCCAGCAGCTTGGCAGGCCGGGCAGGGACTAGCGGGAGCTACGAGCAGTACTTC
v_gene: TRBV27; d_gene: .; j_gene: TRBJ2-2; CDR3aa: CASSLRGTGELFF; CDR3nt: TGTGCCAGCAGTTTGAGGGGGACCGGGGAGCTGTTTTTT
v_gene: TRBV15; d_gene: .; j_gene: TRBJ2-7; CDR3aa: CATSRDPGVGYEQYF; CDR3nt: TGTGCCACCAGCAGAGATCCAGGGGTGGGTTACGAGCAGTACTTC
v_gene: TRBV27; d_gene: TRBD1; j_gene: TRBJ1-4; CDR3aa: CASITGVKLNEKLFF; CDR3nt: TGTGCCAGCATTACAGGGGTAAAACTAAATGAAAAACTGTTTTTT
v_gene: TRBV5-1; d_gene: .; j_gene: TRBJ1-4; CDR3aa: CASSLGAGSNEKLFF; CDR3nt: TGCGCCAGCAGCTTGGGGGCAGGATCTAATGAAAAACTGTTTTTT
v_gene: TRBV2; d_gene: .; j_gene: TRBJ2-1; CDR3aa: CASSQNLANEQFF; CDR3nt: TGTGCCAGCAGTCAAAATCTAGCCAATGAGCAGTTCTTC